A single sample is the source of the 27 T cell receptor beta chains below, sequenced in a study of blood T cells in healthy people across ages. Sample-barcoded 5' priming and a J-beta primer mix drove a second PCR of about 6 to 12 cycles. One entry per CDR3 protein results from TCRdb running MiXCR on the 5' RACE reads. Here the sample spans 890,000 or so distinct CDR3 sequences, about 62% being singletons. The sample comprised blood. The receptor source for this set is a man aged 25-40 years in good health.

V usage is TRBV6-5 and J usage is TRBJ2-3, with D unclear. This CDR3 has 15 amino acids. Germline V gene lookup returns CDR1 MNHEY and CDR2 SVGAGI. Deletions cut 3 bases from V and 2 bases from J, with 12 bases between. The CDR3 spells CASSYGIGSTDTQYF. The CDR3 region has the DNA TGTGCCAGCAGTTATGGGATCGGGTCCACAGATACGCAGTATTTT.

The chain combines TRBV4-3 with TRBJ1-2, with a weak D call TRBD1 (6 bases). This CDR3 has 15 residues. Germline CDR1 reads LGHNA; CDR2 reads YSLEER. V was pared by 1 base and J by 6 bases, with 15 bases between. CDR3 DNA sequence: TGCGCCAGCAGCCAAGTCCGGGGGGGGCACGATGGCTACACCTTC. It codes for CASSQVRGGHDGYTF.

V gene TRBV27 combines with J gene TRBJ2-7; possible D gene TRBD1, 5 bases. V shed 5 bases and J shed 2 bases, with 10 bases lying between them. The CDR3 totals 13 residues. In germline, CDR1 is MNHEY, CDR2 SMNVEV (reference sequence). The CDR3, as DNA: TGTGCCAGCAGTCACCAGGGCGCCTACGAGCAGTACTTC. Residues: CASSHQGAYEQYF.

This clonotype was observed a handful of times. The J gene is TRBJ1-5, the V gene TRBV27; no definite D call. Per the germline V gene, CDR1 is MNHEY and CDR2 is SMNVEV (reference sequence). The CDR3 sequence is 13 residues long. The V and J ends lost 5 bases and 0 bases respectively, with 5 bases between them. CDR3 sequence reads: CASSRYSNQPQHF. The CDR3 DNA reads TGTGCCAGCAGTCGATATAGCAATCAGCCCCAGCATTTT.

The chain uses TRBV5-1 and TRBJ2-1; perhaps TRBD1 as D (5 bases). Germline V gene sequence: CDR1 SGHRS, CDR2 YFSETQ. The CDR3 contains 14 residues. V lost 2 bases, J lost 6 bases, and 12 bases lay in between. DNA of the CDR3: TGCGCCAGCAGCTTTTCCAGGGTGGGCAATGAGCAGTTCTTC. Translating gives CASSFSRVGNEQFF.

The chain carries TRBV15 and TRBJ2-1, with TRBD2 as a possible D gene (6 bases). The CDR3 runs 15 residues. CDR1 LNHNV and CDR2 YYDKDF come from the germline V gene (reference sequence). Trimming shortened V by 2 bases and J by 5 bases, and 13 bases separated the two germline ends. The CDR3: CATSRPSRGHNEQFF. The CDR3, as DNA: TGTGCCACCAGCAGACCATCGCGGGGCCACAATGAGCAGTTCTTC.

CDR3 coding DNA: TGTGCCAGCAGTTATTTAGGCATTGAAGAGACCCAGTACTTC. Translating it yields CASSYLGIEETQYF. V gene TRBV27 combines with J gene TRBJ2-5; no definite D call. The CDR3 loop spans 14 amino acids. V lost 4 bases and J lost 3, with 12 bases in between. Germline CDR1 is MNHEY and CDR2 is SMNVEV (reference sequence).

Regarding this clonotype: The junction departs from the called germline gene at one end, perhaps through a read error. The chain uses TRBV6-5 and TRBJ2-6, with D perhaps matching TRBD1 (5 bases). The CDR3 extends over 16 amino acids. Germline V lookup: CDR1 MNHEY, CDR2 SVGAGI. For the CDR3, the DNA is TGTGCCAGCAGTTACGGCAGGGTACCTGGGGCCGACGTCCTGACTTTC. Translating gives CASSYGRVPGADVLTF.

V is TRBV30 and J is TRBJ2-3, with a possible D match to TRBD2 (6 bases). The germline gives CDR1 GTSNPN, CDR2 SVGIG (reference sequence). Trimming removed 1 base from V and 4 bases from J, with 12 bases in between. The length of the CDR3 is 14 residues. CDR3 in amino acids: CAWSGTGRSDTQYF. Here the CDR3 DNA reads TGTGCCTGGAGTGGGACGGGGAGGTCAGATACGCAGTATTTT.

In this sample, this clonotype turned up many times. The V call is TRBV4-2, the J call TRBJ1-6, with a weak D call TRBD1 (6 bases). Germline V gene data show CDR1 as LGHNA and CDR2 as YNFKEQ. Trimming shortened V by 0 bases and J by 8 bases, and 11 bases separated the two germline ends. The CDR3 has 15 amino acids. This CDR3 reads CASSQEGGVYSPLHF. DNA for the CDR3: TGTGCCAGCAGCCAAGAAGGGGGGGTTTATTCACCCCTCCACTTT.

The CDR3 protein is CASSGHSDSGELFF. Here the CDR3 DNA reads TGTGCCAGCAGCGGCCACAGCGATAGTGGGGAGCTGTTTTTT. The rearrangement links TRBV7-2 to TRBJ2-2; D is uncertain. Germline V lookup: CDR1 SGHTA, CDR2 FQGNSA. The CDR3 totals 14 residues. V gave up 5 bases and J gave up 8 bases, with 15 bases separating them. The full variable domain, rest sourced from reference TRBV7-2 and TRBJ2-2, is GAGVSQSPSNKVTEKGKDVELRCDPISGHTALYWYRQSLGQGLEFLIYFQGNSAPDKSGLPSDRFSAERTGGSVSTLTIQRTQQEDSAVYLCASSGHSDSGELFFGEGSRLTVL.

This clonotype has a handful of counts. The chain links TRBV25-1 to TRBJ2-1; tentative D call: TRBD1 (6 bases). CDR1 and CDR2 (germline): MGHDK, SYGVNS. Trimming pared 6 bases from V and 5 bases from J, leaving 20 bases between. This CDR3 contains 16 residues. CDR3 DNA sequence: TGTGCCAGCAGCTTAATACAGGGCCGGGGAAACAATGAGCAGTTCTTC. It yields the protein CASSLIQGRGNNEQFF.

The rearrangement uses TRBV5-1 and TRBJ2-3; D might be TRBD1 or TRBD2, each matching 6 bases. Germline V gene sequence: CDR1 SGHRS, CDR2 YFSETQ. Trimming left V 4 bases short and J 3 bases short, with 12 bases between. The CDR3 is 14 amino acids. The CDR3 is CASSPGATTDTQYF. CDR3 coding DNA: TGCGCCAGCAGCCCGGGGGCTACTACAGATACGCAGTATTTT.

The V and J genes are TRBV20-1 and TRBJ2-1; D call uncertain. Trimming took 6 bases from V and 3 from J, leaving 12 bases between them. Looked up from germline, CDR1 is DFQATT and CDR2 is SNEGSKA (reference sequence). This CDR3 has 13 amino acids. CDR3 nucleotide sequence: TGCAGTGCAGTCACTACTTTCTACAATGAGCAGTTCTTC. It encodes CSAVTTFYNEQFF.

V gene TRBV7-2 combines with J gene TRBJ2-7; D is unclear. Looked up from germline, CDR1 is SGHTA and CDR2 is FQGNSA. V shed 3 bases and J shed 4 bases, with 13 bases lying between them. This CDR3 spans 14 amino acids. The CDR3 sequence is CASSFQTERYEQYF. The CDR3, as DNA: TGTGCCAGCAGCTTTCAGACGGAGAGGTACGAGCAGTACTTC. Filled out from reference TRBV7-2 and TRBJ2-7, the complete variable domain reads GAGVSQSPSNKVTEKGKDVELRCDPISGHTALYWYRQSLGQGLEFLIYFQGNSAPDKSGLPSDRFSAERTGGSVSTLTIQRTQQEDSAVYLCASSFQTERYEQYFGPGTRLTVT.

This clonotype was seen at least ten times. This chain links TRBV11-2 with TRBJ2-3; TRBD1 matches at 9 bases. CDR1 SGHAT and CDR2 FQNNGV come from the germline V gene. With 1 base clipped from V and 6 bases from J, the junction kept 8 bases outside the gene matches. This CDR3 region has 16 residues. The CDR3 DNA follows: TGTGCCAGCAGCTTAGTTCAGGGACAGGGAATCGATACGCAGTATTTT. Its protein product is CASSLVQGQGIDTQYF.

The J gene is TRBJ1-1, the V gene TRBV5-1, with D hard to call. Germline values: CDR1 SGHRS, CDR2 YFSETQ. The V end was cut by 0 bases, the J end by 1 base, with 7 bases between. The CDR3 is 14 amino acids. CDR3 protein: CASSLVVENTEAFF. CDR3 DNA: TGCGCCAGCAGCTTGGTGGTGGAGAACACTGAAGCTTTCTTT.

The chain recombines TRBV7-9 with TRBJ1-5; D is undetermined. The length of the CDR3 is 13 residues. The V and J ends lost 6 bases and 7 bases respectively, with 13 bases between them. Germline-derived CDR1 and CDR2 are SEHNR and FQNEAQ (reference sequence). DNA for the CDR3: TGTGCCAGCAGTCCCAACGATGGACAGCCCCAGCATTTT. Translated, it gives CASSPNDGQPQHF.

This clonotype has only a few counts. The CDR3 loop is CASRNWSDTQYF. DNA for the CDR3: TGTGCCAGCAGAAATTGGTCCGATACGCAGTATTTT. The J gene is TRBJ2-3, the V gene TRBV13, with no clear D. The germline V gene encodes CDR1 PRHDT and CDR2 FYEKMQ (reference sequence). Trimming took 6 bases from V and 6 from J, leaving 10 bases between them. The CDR3 runs 12 residues.

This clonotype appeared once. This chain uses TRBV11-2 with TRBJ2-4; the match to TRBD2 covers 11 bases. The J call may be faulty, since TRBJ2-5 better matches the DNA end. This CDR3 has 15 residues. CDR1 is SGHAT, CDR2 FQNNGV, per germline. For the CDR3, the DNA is TGTGCCAGCAGCGGAGGGACTAGCGGACAAGAGACCCAGTACTTC. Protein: CASSGGTSGQETQYF.

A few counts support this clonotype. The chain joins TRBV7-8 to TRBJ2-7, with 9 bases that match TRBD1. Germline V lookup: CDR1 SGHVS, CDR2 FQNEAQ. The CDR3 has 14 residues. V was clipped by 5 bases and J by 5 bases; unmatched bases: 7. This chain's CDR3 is CASSDRGQGHEQYF. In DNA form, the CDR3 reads TGTGCCAGCAGCGACCGGGGACAGGGACACGAGCAGTACTTC.

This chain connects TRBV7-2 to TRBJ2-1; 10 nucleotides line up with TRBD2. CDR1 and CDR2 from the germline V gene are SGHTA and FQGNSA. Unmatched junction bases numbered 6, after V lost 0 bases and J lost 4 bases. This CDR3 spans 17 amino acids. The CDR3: CASSLAGSGGLYNEQFF. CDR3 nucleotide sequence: TGTGCCAGCAGCTTAGCGGGTAGCGGGGGGCTATACAATGAGCAGTTCTTC.

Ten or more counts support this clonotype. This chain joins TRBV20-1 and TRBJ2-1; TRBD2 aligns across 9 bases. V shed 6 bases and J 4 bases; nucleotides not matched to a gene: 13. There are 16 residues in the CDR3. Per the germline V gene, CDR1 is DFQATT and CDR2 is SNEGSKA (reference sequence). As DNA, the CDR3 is TGCAGTGCGGCGCCGAACCGCGGGGGGGTGTACAATGAGCAGTTCTTC. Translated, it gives CSAAPNRGGVYNEQFF.

This CDR3 reads CASRSGDRETYGYTF. In nucleotides, the CDR3 is TGTGCCAGCAGATCGGGAGACAGGGAAACCTATGGCTACACCTTC. The chain carries TRBV2 and TRBJ1-2; TRBD1 matches at 7 bases. The CDR3 runs 15 residues. V gave up 6 bases and J gave up 4 bases; unmatched junction bases: 11. The germline V gene has CDR1 SNHLY and CDR2 FYNNEI.

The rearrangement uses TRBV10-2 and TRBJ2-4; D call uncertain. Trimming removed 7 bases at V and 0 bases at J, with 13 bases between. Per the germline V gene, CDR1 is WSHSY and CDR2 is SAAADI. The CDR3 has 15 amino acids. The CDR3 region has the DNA TGCGCCAGCATCCCCGGACGCGGAGCCAAAAACATTCAGTACTTC. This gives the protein CASIPGRGAKNIQYF.

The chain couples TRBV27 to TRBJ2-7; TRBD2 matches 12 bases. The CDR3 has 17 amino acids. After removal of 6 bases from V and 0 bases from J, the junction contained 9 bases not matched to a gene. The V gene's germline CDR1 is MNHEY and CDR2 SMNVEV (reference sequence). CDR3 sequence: CASSPLAGGLSSYEQYF. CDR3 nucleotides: TGTGCCAGCAGCCCACTAGCGGGGGGCCTGAGCTCCTACGAGCAGTACTTC.

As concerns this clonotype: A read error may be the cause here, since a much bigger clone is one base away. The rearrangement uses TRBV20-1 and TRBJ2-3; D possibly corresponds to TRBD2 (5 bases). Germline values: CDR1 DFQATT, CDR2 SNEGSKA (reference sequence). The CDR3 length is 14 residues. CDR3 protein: CSASGPSSTDTQFF. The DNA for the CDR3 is TGCAGTGCTTCAGGCCCCTCTAGCACAGATACGCAGTTTTTT.